Listed below are T cell receptor beta chains from one sample, sequenced in a study of blood T cell repertoires in COVID-19. Sequenced by immunoSEQ multiplex PCR; TCRdb stores in-frame clones only, minus some. The sample yields about 330,000 clones, roughly 90% seen once. The sequencing input was PBMCs or T cells enriched from blood (not recorded which). These receptor sequences come from a woman in her 30s who had recovered from COVID-19. The CDR3 runs from the conserved cysteine through the conserved F or W. Fields, in order: J gene, D gene, V gene, clone size, CDR3 length, CDR3 protein, CDR3 DNA. A D gene is named only where the DNA matches it firmly. Size tells how often a clone was seen (once, few, many) or the class of an expanded clone, and some rows leave it out.

TRBJ1-4,NA,TRBV6-5,NA,13,CASKGGANEKLFF,TGTGCCAGTAAAGGGGGGGCTAATGAAAAACTGTTTTTT
TRBJ1-1,TRBD1,TRBV28,once,15,CASSWTGMRWTEAFF,TGTGCCAGCAGTTGGACAGGGATGAGATGGACTGAAGCTTTCTTT
TRBJ2-1,NA,TRBV9,NA,14,CASSPQGQLSEQFF,TGTGCCAGCAGCCCCCAGGGACAACTTAGCGAGCAGTTCTTC
TRBJ2-7,NA,TRBV28,NA,9,CASSFDLAF,TGTGCCAGCAGTTTCGACCTAGCCTTC
TRBJ1-5,NA,TRBV10-3,NA,14,CAISTDSPNQPQHF,TGTGCCATCAGCACTGACAGCCCCAATCAGCCCCAGCATTTT
TRBJ1-6,TRBD1,TRBV14,NA,15,CASRRTGVTLSPLHF,TGTGCCAGCAGGCGGACAGGGGTCACGCTTTCACCCCTCCACTTT
TRBJ2-1,NA,TRBV6-4,NA,15,CASSVEADSYNEQFF,TGTGCCAGCAGTGTCGAAGCGGATTCCTACAATGAGCAGTTCTTC
TRBJ1-1,NA,TRBV19,few,14,CATMWERGNTEAFF,TGTGCCACCATGTGGGAGCGGGGGAACACTGAAGCTTTCTTT
TRBJ2-7,TRBD2,TRBV3-1/TRBV3-2,NA,15,CASSSVGGGSYEQYF,TGTGCCAGCAGCTCAGTGGGGGGGGGCTCCTACGAGCAGTACTTC
TRBJ1-3,NA,TRBV30,NA,14,CAWRGGVRGNTIYF,TGTGCCTGGAGAGGAGGGGTACGTGGAAACACCATATATTTT
TRBJ2-3,NA,TRBV28,NA,13,CASMRGSTDTQYF,TGTGCCAGCATGAGGGGGAGCACAGATACGCAGTATTTT
TRBJ1-6,TRBD1,TRBV6-5,once,15,CASLDSGQYNSPLHF,TGTGCCAGCTTGGATTCGGGACAGTATAATTCACCCCTCCACTTT
TRBJ2-2,TRBD2,TRBV4-3,NA,20,CASSHLKWEREGFNTGELFF,TGCGCCAGCAGCCACCTAAAGTGGGAGCGGGAGGGATTTAACACCGGGGAGCTGTTTTTT
TRBJ2-3,NA,TRBV25-1,NA,14,CASSAYSLTDTQYF,TGTGCCAGCAGTGCATATAGTCTCACAGATACGCAGTATTTT
TRBJ2-1,TRBD2,TRBV5-1,NA,20,CASSITTGLAGRSSYNEQFF,TGCGCCAGCTCTATCACTACTGGACTAGCGGGACGAAGCTCCTACAATGAGCAGTTCTTC
TRBJ2-7,NA,TRBV15,NA,12,CATSLPLHEQYF,TGTGCCACCAGCCTGCCCCTACACGAGCAGTACTTC
TRBJ2-4,NA,TRBV9,NA,16,CASSVDGSVAKNIQYF,TGTGCCAGCAGCGTAGACGGGAGTGTAGCCAAAAACATTCAGTACTTC
TRBJ2-1,NA,TRBV27,NA,12,CASTSRGGEQFF,TGTGCCAGCACCTCTCGAGGGGGTGAGCAGTTCTTC
TRBJ2-3,NA,TRBV28,NA,14,CASSLQWQADTQYF,TGTGCCAGCAGTTTACAATGGCAGGCCGATACGCAGTATTTT
TRBJ1-5,TRBD1,TRBV28,NA,15,CASRDRTGRNQPQHF,TGTGCCAGCAGGGACAGGACAGGGAGGAACCAGCCCCAGCATTTT
TRBJ1-3,NA,TRBV7-2,once,16,CASSLSLSGTGNTIYF,TGTGCCAGCAGCTTAAGTCTCTCAGGGACTGGAAACACCATATATTTT
TRBJ1-2,NA,TRBV9,NA,15,CASSAGPTGPYGYTF,TGTGCCAGCAGCGCCGGACCGACAGGTCCCTATGGCTACACCTTC
TRBJ1-5,NA,TRBV5-1,NA,14,CASSLGQANQPQHF,TGCGCCAGCAGCTTGGGCCAAGCAAATCAGCCCCAGCATTTT
TRBJ1-6,NA,TRBV4-1,NA,15,CASSPETGFNSPLHF,TGCGCCAGCAGCCCAGAGACAGGTTTTAATTCACCCCTCCACTTT
TRBJ2-7,NA,TRBV27,NA,15,CASSLKGGLGNEQYF,TGTGCCAGCAGTTTAAAGGGGGGGCTGGGCAACGAGCAGTACTTC
TRBJ1-2,TRBD1,TRBV7-6,NA,14,CASSSGTGNYGYTF,TGTGCCAGCAGCTCCGGGACAGGGAACTATGGCTACACCTTC
TRBJ1-2,NA,TRBV25-1,NA,14,CASSGTGSHYGYTF,TGTGCCAGCAGTGGCACAGGGTCCCACTATGGCTACACCTTC
TRBJ2-7,NA,TRBV2,NA,13,CASDRVSGYEQYF,TGTGCCAGCGACCGGGTAAGCGGGTACGAGCAGTACTTC
TRBJ2-7,TRBD1,TRBV6-5,NA,14,CASSWDRRSGEQYF,TGTGCCAGCAGTTGGGACAGGCGTTCGGGCGAGCAGTACTTC
TRBJ1-5,NA,TRBV28,NA,15,CASSLSLRGEQPQHF,TGTGCCAGCAGTTTATCTCTCCGGGGAGAACAGCCCCAGCATTTT
TRBJ2-1,NA,TRBV7-9,once,19,CASSLDLDYVPSSYNEQFF,TGTGCCAGCAGCTTAGATCTGGACTATGTGCCTAGCTCCTACAATGAGCAGTTCTTC
TRBJ2-3,TRBD2,TRBV6-1,NA,15,CASSERREGGDTQYF,TGTGCCAGCAGTGAACGCCGGGAGGGCGGAGATACGCAGTATTTT
TRBJ2-1,NA,TRBV6-4,NA,15,CASSVLASSYNEQFF,TGTGCCAGCAGTGTTCTAGCCAGCTCCTACAATGAGCAGTTCTTC
TRBJ2-7,NA,TRBV14,once,12,CASSRGLDEQYF,TGTGCCAGCAGCCGGGGACTTGACGAGCAGTACTTC
TRBJ2-1,NA,TRBV6-2/TRBV6-3,NA,13,CASSYGTNNEQFF,TGTGCCAGCAGTTACGGGACAAACAATGAGCAGTTCTTC
TRBJ1-6,NA,TRBV4-1,NA,14,CASSEGRYNSPLHF,TGCGCCAGCAGCGAAGGCAGGTATAATTCACCCCTCCACTTT
TRBJ1-5,TRBD1,TRBV7-3,NA,13,CASSSGTARPQHF,TGTGCCAGCAGCTCAGGGACAGCTCGGCCCCAGCATTTT
TRBJ2-7,NA,TRBV5-4,NA,16,CASSSGQGRDSYEQYF,TGTGCCAGCAGCTCTGGCCAGGGAAGAGACTCCTACGAGCAGTACTTC
TRBJ2-7,NA,TRBV21-1,NA,15,CASSKVGTGGDEQYF,TGTGCCAGCAGCAAAGTTGGGACAGGGGGGGACGAGCAGTACTTC
TRBJ1-2,NA,TRBV7-9,NA,14,CASSPRRGLGGYTF,TGTGCCAGCAGCCCTAGAAGGGGCTTGGGAGGCTACACCTTC
TRBJ2-1,TRBD2,TRBV7-9,NA,16,CASSLNLAGSSNEQFF,TGTGCCAGCAGCTTGAACCTAGCGGGGTCCTCCAATGAGCAGTTCTTC
TRBJ2-1,TRBD1,TRBV10-3,NA,13,CAMGQGMNNEQFF,TGTGCCATGGGACAGGGAATGAACAATGAGCAGTTCTTC
TRBJ2-2,TRBD2,TRBV19,NA,14,CASSWGRATGELFF,TGTGCCAGTAGTTGGGGGAGGGCCACCGGGGAGCTGTTTTTT
TRBJ2-3,TRBD2,TRBV7-9,NA,15,CASSASGRAADTQYF,TGTGCCAGCAGCGCTAGCGGGAGGGCCGCAGATACGCAGTATTTT
TRBJ1-5,TRBD1,TRBV7-9,NA,15,CASSLGGTGGQPQHF,TGTGCCAGCAGCTTAGGGGGGACAGGGGGACAGCCCCAGCATTTT
TRBJ1-3,TRBD1,TRBV7-2,NA,15,CASSQRGPSGNTIYF,TGTGCCAGCAGCCAAAGGGGGCCATCTGGAAACACCATATATTTT
TRBJ2-3,TRBD2,TRBV6-4,NA,15,CASSDSSGATDTQYF,TGTGCCAGCAGTGACTCGAGCGGGGCCACAGATACGCAGTATTTT
TRBJ1-1,NA,TRBV29-1,NA,13,CSVVGTLNTEAFF,TGCAGCGTTGTGGGGACACTGAACACTGAAGCTTTCTTT
TRBJ2-3,NA,TRBV4-1,NA,15,CASSQPPPGTDTQYF,TGCGCCAGCAGCCAACCGCCACCGGGCACAGATACGCAGTATTTT
TRBJ2-7,TRBD2,TRBV4-1,NA,16,CASSQGTSGSSYEQYF,TGCGCCAGCAGCCAGGGGACTAGCGGGAGCTCCTACGAGCAGTACTTC
TRBJ2-1,NA,TRBV6-4,NA,15,CASSEHPSESGGQFF,TGTGCCAGCAGTGAACACCCTAGCGAATCTGGGGGGCAGTTCTTC
TRBJ2-1,NA,TRBV30,NA,16,CAWSVSGSQRQVEQFF,TGTGCCTGGAGTGTATCCGGAAGCCAAAGGCAGGTTGAGCAGTTCTTC
TRBJ1-1,NA,TRBV11-3,NA,15,CASSETGHPNTEAFF,TGTGCCAGCAGCGAAACGGGACACCCGAACACTGAAGCTTTCTTT